Each of the 18 T cell receptor beta chains below was sequenced from the same sample in a study of T-cell reconstitution after alpha-beta-depleted transplantation in children. Using unique molecular identifiers, the investigators prepared the TCRbeta library. Each CDR3 protein is one row after TCRdb ran MiXCR on the PCR reads. The sample holds 330,000 or so distinct CDR3 sequences, under 13% seen once. Sample: PBMCs from the stem cell graft donor, taken from the stem cell graft. These receptors all come from a human donor who donated a stem cell graft to a child with acute lymphoblastic leukemia.

This clonotype has a count of ten or more. CDR3 region: CASEGVSGSLLGNEQFF. Written as DNA, the CDR3 is TGTGCCAGCGAAGGGGTTAGCGGGAGCCTTCTGGGCAATGAGCAGTTCTTC. This chain links TRBV6-2 or TRBV6-3 with TRBJ2-1, with 9 bases lining up with TRBD2. CDR1 is MNHEY, CDR2 SVGEGT, per germline. The CDR3 loop spans 17 amino acids. V lost 8 bases and J lost 6; bases outside the gene matches: 17.

This clonotype occurred a few times. V and J are TRBV30 and TRBJ2-1; D is ambiguous. The CDR3 loop spans 12 amino acids. In germline, CDR1 is GTSNPN, CDR2 SVGIG (reference sequence). The germline V and J ends were trimmed by 0 bases and 6 bases, with 6 bases remaining between them. The CDR3 sequence: CAWSVGINEQFF. CDR3 in DNA: TGTGCCTGGAGTGTAGGGATCAATGAGCAGTTCTTC.

This clonotype was seen a few times. The V and J genes are TRBV20-1 and TRBJ2-4; either TRBD1 or TRBD2 may supply D (5 bases each). From germline, CDR1 is DFQATT and CDR2 SNEGSKA (reference sequence). This CDR3 contains 14 residues. V lost 6 bases and J 6 bases, leaving 18 bases between the germline ends. CDR3 protein: CSATHSPGPNIQYF. The DNA of the CDR3 is TGCAGTGCAACTCATTCTCCGGGGCCAAACATTCAGTACTTC.

The chain couples TRBV4-2 to TRBJ2-7; D is uncertain. V lost 0 bases to trimming and J lost 3 bases, with 12 bases between them. The germline gives CDR1 LGHNA, CDR2 YNFKEQ. This CDR3 has 15 residues. The CDR3 reads CASSQDRSGNYEQYF. The CDR3 bases are TGTGCCAGCAGCCAAGATCGTTCTGGAAACTACGAGCAGTACTTC.

In its sample, this clonotype was seen a few times. V gene TRBV4-1 combines with J gene TRBJ2-1; D is unclear. V lost 0 bases to trimming and J lost 2 bases, with 11 bases between them. The V gene's germline CDR1 is MGHRA and CDR2 YSYEKL. The CDR3 consists of 16 residues. The CDR3 DNA is TGCGCCAGCAGCCAAGAGGGGAAGTATCCCTACAATGAGCAGTTCTTC. It translates to CASSQEGKYPYNEQFF.

This clonotype was found a few times. J is TRBJ1-5 and V is TRBV27; D unclear. Deletions cut 6 bases from V and 1 base from J, with 10 bases between. The CDR3 runs to 14 residues. Germline CDR1 MNHEY, CDR2 SMNVEV (reference sequence). The CDR3 protein is CASSTSESNQPQHF. CDR3 sequence (DNA): TGTGCCAGCAGCACCTCGGAGAGCAATCAGCCCCAGCATTTT.

The chain joins TRBV20-1 to TRBJ2-5, with 8 nucleotides matching TRBD1. With V trimmed by 2 bases and J by 1 base, 12 bases remained unmatched. The CDR3 sequence is 17 residues long. Germline-derived CDR1 and CDR2 are DFQATT and SNEGSKA (reference sequence). CDR3 in DNA: TGCAGTGCTAGATCCTCCCTCCGGGACAGGATCCAAGAGACCCAGTACTTC. Protein sequence: CSARSSLRDRIQETQYF.

This clonotype came up many times. V gene TRBV9 combines with J gene TRBJ2-1; 10 positions match TRBD2. The trim removed 3 bases at V and 9 bases at J, leaving 12 bases unmatched. The CDR3 loop spans 16 amino acids. CDR1 is SGDLS, CDR2 YYNGEE, per germline. The CDR3 region is CASSASGSEYHSEQFF. The CDR3 region has the DNA TGTGCCAGCAGCGCTAGCGGGAGTGAATATCATAGTGAGCAGTTCTTC.

The sample holds a few counts of this clonotype. The rearrangement links TRBV27 to TRBJ1-1, with D possibly TRBD1 on 5 matching bases. This CDR3 region has 14 residues. The V end lost 8 bases, the J end lost 6 bases, and 19 bases lay between the germline ends. Germline assignment: CDR1 MNHEY and CDR2 SMNVEV (reference sequence). The CDR3 coding sequence is TGTGCCAGCCTGTCAATGGGGACGATTGCTGAAGCTTTCTTT. Its protein is CASLSMGTIAEAFF.

The genes are TRBV7-9 and TRBJ1-2; D not resolved. The V end lost 3 bases, the J end lost 0 bases, and 5 bases lay between the germline ends. This CDR3 region has 13 residues. Germline V gene sequence: CDR1 SEHNR, CDR2 FQNEAQ (reference sequence). The CDR3 DNA reads as TGTGCCAGCAGCTTTGAAGCTAACTATGGCTACACCTTC. It codes for CASSFEANYGYTF.

The chain links TRBV9 to TRBJ1-1; the match to TRBD1 covers 9 bases. Trimming removed 4 bases from V and 8 bases from J; junction bases left unmatched: 9. Per the germline V gene, CDR1 is SGDLS and CDR2 is YYNGEE. CDR3 size: 14 residues. The CDR3 is CASSQQGQGREAFF. CDR3 coding DNA: TGTGCCAGCAGCCAGCAGGGACAGGGACGCGAAGCTTTCTTT.

The gene calls are TRBV4-3 and TRBJ1-3; D is perhaps TRBD1 (6 bases). The CDR3 extends over 16 amino acids. Trimming pared 4 bases from V and 0 bases from J, leaving 13 bases between. The germline V gene has CDR1 LGHNA and CDR2 YSLEER. The chain's CDR3 is CASSPTGARSGNTIYF. CDR3 in DNA: TGCGCCAGCAGCCCGACAGGTGCCCGCTCTGGAAACACCATATATTTT.

The chain carries TRBV5-6 and TRBJ2-1; 10 bases align to TRBD2. This CDR3 comprises 16 residues. Germline V gene data show CDR1 as SGHDT and CDR2 as YYEEEE. The V segment lost 0 bases and the J segment 8 bases; nucleotides outside the gene matches: 8. CDR3 nucleotide sequence: TGTGCCAGCAGCTTGGCAGCGGGAGGGCCTTTCTATGAGCAGTTCTTC. This sequence encodes CASSLAAGGPFYEQFF.

The V call is TRBV7-2, the J call TRBJ1-5, with D perhaps TRBD1 (5 bases). Germline assignment: CDR1 SGHTA and CDR2 FQGNSA. Trimming shortened V by 4 bases and J by 6 bases, and 19 bases separated the two germline ends. This CDR3 is 16 amino acids long. CDR3 bases: TGTGCCAGCAGCTCGACCGGGGCAGGGACTAGTCAGCCCCAGCATTTT. Translation: CASSSTGAGTSQPQHF.

The V and J genes are TRBV6-5 and TRBJ2-2; maybe TRBD1 (7 bases). V gave up 4 bases and J gave up 4 bases, with 13 bases separating them. The length of the CDR3 is 15 residues. Germline V gives CDR1 MNHEY, CDR2 SVGAGI. The CDR3 bases are TGTGCCAGCAGTTTTGCGCAGGGGGGCACCGGGGAGCTGTTTTTT. This sequence encodes CASSFAQGGTGELFF.

V gene TRBV7-3 combines with J gene TRBJ2-1, with D perhaps TRBD1 (6 bases). The CDR3 is 12 amino acids. Trimming cost V 5 bases and J 10 bases, with 12 bases left between them. Germline CDR1 SGHTA, CDR2 FQGTGA. The CDR3 DNA reads TGTGCCAGCAGCCCCAGGGGACGCGAGCAGTTCTTC. Translating it yields CASSPRGREQFF.

This clonotype has just a few counts. The CDR3 is CASSPPGRTDTQYF. CDR3 coding DNA: TGCGCCAGCAGCCCACCGGGACGTACAGATACGCAGTATTTT. The J gene is TRBJ2-3, the V gene TRBV5-1; D may correspond to TRBD1 or TRBD2 (5 bases each). Germline CDR1 is SGHRS and CDR2 is YFSETQ. The CDR3 length is 14 residues. Trimming removed 4 bases from V and 3 bases from J, with 12 bases in between. Full variable domain (rest looked up from reference TRBV5-1 and TRBJ2-3): KAGVTQTPRYLIKTRGQQVTLSCSPISGHRSVSWYQQTPGQGLQFLFEYFSETQRNKGNFPGRFSGRQFSNSRSEMNVSTLELGDSALYLCASSPPGRTDTQYFGPGTRLTVL.

This chain links TRBV6-1 with TRBJ2-4, with 11 nucleotides matching TRBD1. Germline V gives CDR1 MNHNS, CDR2 SASEGT. The V gene end was trimmed by 2 bases and the J gene end by 3 bases; junction bases not matched to a gene: 15. The CDR3 is 20 residues long. Written as DNA, the CDR3 is TGTGCCAGCAGTGAACGGCTTGGGACAGGGGGAATATTAGGCAAAAACATTCAGTACTTC. The encoded protein is CASSERLGTGGILGKNIQYF.